The rows below give T cell receptor beta chains drawn from one sample of a study of graft-versus-host responses after intestinal transplantation. The data were produced by immunoSEQ multiplex PCR, yet TCRdb's version contains in-frame clones alone and is incomplete. The sample contains 15,000 to 20,000 clones, over 70% of which appear only once. Sequences were derived from PBMCs, sampled approximately 16 weeks after intestinal transplant. All receptors derive from a human patient who received an intestinal transplant, so some T cells may come from the graft donor. Each CDR3 is given with its conserved first and last residue. The D gene is left open where the match is weak. Clone size is stated in some rows and not others, as once, few, many or a class when expanded.

TRBV7-8	few	TRBJ2-7	TRBD1	12	TGTGCCAGCAGCTTGATCCGGGACAGGCAGTACTTC	CASSLIRDRQYF
TRBV25-1	-	TRBJ2-7	TRBD2	13	TGTGCCAGCAGTGAAACTAGCGGGAGCGAGCAGTACTTC	CASSETSGSEQYF
TRBV7-9	-	TRBJ2-7	-	15	TGTGCCAGCAGCTTATCCCAAGGGCCTGGTGACGAGCAGTACTTC	CASSLSQGPGDEQYF
TRBV6-4	-	TRBJ2-1	-	13	TGTGCCAGCAGTGACGGGGCATACAATGAGCAGTTCTTC	CASSDGAYNEQFF
TRBV7-2	-	TRBJ2-1	TRBD2	15	TGTGCCAGCAGCCTAGACGGGAGGGCCCCCAATGAGCAGTTCTTC	CASSLDGRAPNEQFF
TRBV23-1	-	TRBJ1-4	-	17	TGCGCCAGCAGTCAAGGTGGCAGCCCTGCAACTAATGAAAAACTGTTTTTT	CASSQGGSPATNEKLFF
TRBV12-1	-	TRBJ2-1	-	15	TGTGCCAGCAGCTTTTTTGGGCAGGGGGGGAATGAGCAGTTCTTC	CASSFFGQGGNEQFF
TRBV11-2	-	TRBJ2-5	-	15	TGTGCCAGCAGCTCTAGCTCCCGGGCTGGAGAGACCCAGTACTTC	CASSSSSRAGETQYF
TRBV6-1	-	TRBJ1-1	-	15	TGTGCCAGCAGCCCCCGGACAGTTATGAACACTGAAGCTTTCTTT	CASSPRTVMNTEAFF
TRBV6-5	-	TRBJ2-7	-	16	TGTGCCAGCAGTTTCTCCGGGGCCCAAGAAACCTACGAGCAGTACTTC	CASSFSGAQETYEQYF
TRBV2	once	TRBJ2-6	TRBD1	18	TGTGCCAGCACCTCAGAGGGACAGGGGTACTCTGGGGCCAACGTCCTGACTTTC	CASTSEGQGYSGANVLTF
TRBV7-9	-	TRBJ2-7	-	15	TGTGCCAGCAGCAACCAGGGGCTGAGCGCCTACGAGCAGTACTTC	CASSNQGLSAYEQYF
TRBV10-2	-	TRBJ2-7	-	15	TGCGCCAGCTTTGACATACAGACTATCCCCTACGAGCAGTACTTC	CASFDIQTIPYEQYF
TRBV9	-	TRBJ2-5	TRBD1	17	TGTGCCAGCAGCGTAACAGGACAGGGAAGTAGTCAAGAGACCCAGTACTTC	CASSVTGQGSSQETQYF
TRBV30	-	TRBJ2-7	TRBD2	15	TGTGCCTGGAGTGAGCTAGCGGGAGTAGACTACGAGCAGTACTTC	CAWSELAGVDYEQYF
TRBV25-1	-	TRBJ2-1	TRBD2	15	TGTGCCAGCACGGCGGGAGGGCCCCTGGTTAGTGAGCAGTTCTTC	CASTAGGPLVSEQFF
TRBV15	-	TRBJ2-7	TRBD2	13	TGTGCCACCAGCACCGGGACTAGCTACGAGCAGTACTTC	CATSTGTSYEQYF
TRBV19	-	TRBJ1-3	TRBD1	19	TGTGCCAGAGATGTCCCCGGGACAGGGGGCAAACGAGCTGGAAACACCATATATTTT	CARDVPGTGGKRAGNTIYF
TRBV7-9	once	TRBJ1-5	TRBD1	15	TGTGCCAGCAGCTTTTCGGCAGGGGGAAATCAGCCCCAGCATTTT	CASSFSAGGNQPQHF
TRBV19	-	TRBJ2-1	-	13	TGTGCCAGTAGTGTGGGGGCGAACAATGAGCAGTTCTTC	CASSVGANNEQFF
TRBV9	-	TRBJ2-1	TRBD2	13	TGTGCCAGCAGCGGCGGGACTAACAATGAGCAGTTCTTC	CASSGGTNNEQFF
TRBV13	-	TRBJ2-1	TRBD2	14	TGTGCCAGCACCCGCGGGAGCTCCTACAATGAGCAGTTCTTC	CASTRGSSYNEQFF
TRBV2	-	TRBJ2-1	TRBD2	19	TGTGCCAGCAGTGCCGGGACTAGCGGGATGGGGCGACGGTGGAATGAGCAGTTCTTC	CASSAGTSGMGRRWNEQFF
TRBV19	-	TRBJ2-1	-	14	TGTGCCAGTAGTATTCCAGGGGAGGGGAATGAGCAGTTCTTC	CASSIPGEGNEQFF
TRBV28	-	TRBJ1-1	-	12	TGTGCCAGCAGTGATCAGGGGACTGAAGCTTTCTTT	CASSDQGTEAFF
TRBV10-1	-	TRBJ1-6	TRBD1	17	TGCGCCAGCAGCCAAGTCATGACAGGGACAGGGAATTCACCCCTCCACTTT	CASSQVMTGTGNSPLHF
TRBV4-1	-	TRBJ2-2	-	16	TGCGCCAGCAGCCAAGGCCTCAGGAGTCGGGGCGGGGAGCTGTTTTTT	CASSQGLRSRGGELFF
TRBV5-6	-	TRBJ1-6	-	15	TGTGCCAGCAGCTTGAGCCAGCACTATAATTCACCCCTCCACTTT	CASSLSQHYNSPLHF
TRBV27	-	TRBJ2-1	-	16	TGTGCCAGCAGTTTAAAGGCGGGCCTCTCCTACAATGAGCAGTTCTTC	CASSLKAGLSYNEQFF
TRBV6-6	-	TRBJ1-3	-	14	TGTGCCAGCAGTCAGAAGATCTCTGGAAACACCATATATTTT	CASSQKISGNTIYF
TRBV4-1	-	TRBJ2-7	TRBD1	14	TGCGCCAGCAGCTCAGGACAGGGGTCCTACGAGCAGTACTTC	CASSSGQGSYEQYF
TRBV19	-	TRBJ1-5	TRBD1	19	TGTGCCAGTAGTATCCCCTCGGGACAGGGGGCGTTAAATGGCCAGCCCCAGCATTTT	CASSIPSGQGALNGQPQHF
TRBV18	-	TRBJ2-4	-	15	TGTGCCAGCTCACCAGCGAACAGAGGGAAGAACATTCAGTACTTC	CASSPANRGKNIQYF
TRBV19	-	TRBJ2-3	-	14	TGTGCCAGTAGTATACTAGCTAACACAGATACGCAGTATTTT	CASSILANTDTQYF
TRBV28	-	TRBJ1-1	-	12	TGTGCCAGCAGTTTACCCAGGAATGAAGCTTTCTTT	CASSLPRNEAFF
TRBV7-3	few	TRBJ2-1	TRBD2	17	TGTGCCAGCAGCTTAGGCGCTAGCGGGCACTCCTACAATGAGCAGTTCTTC	CASSLGASGHSYNEQFF
TRBV7-9	-	TRBJ2-7	-	13	TGTGCCAGCAGCTTATACAGGGATTACGAGCAGTACTTC	CASSLYRDYEQYF
TRBV15	once	TRBJ1-1	-	15	TGTGCCACCAGCAGAGCGGGGGGGCGCAACACTGAAGCTTTCTTT	CATSRAGGRNTEAFF
TRBV7-2	-	TRBJ2-1	-	14	TGTGCCAGCAGCCTAGGGTCAGGGGTGCGGGAGCAGTTCTTC	CASSLGSGVREQFF
TRBV5-1	once	TRBJ2-7	-	16	TGCGCCAGCAGCTCCCGAGGCCGGGACGGGACCTACGAGCAGTACTTC	CASSSRGRDGTYEQYF
TRBV25-1	-	TRBJ1-5	-	18	TGTGCCAGCAGTGAAGGAGGGGGGCCAGGAGATAGGGTCCAGGCCCAGCATTTT	CASSEGGGPGDRVQAQHF
TRBV27	-	TRBJ2-3	-	15	TGTGCCAGCAGTTTATCGTGGGAGAGGGCAGATACGCAGTATTTT	CASSLSWERADTQYF
TRBV28	-	TRBJ1-5	-	12	TGTGCCAGCAGGAAGGGCAATCAGCCCCAGCATTTT	CASRKGNQPQHF
TRBV7-3	-	TRBJ2-1	-	14	TGTGCCAGCAGCTTGGCGGGACCCAACAATGAGCAGTTCTTC	CASSLAGPNNEQFF
TRBV27	-	TRBJ2-7	-	15	TGTGCCAGCAGTCCCTTCGGCGGGGGCGGATACGAGCAGTACTTC	CASSPFGGGGYEQYF
TRBV28	-	TRBJ2-1	-	16	TGTGCCAGCAGTTCCCTGCGGAAAGGGCTCTACAATGAGCAGTTCTTC	CASSSLRKGLYNEQFF
TRBV13	once	TRBJ2-5	-	14	TGTGCCAGCAGCTTTTATGGGGAACAAGAGACCCAGTACTTC	CASSFYGEQETQYF
TRBV7-6	-	TRBJ2-3	-	12	TGTGCCAGCAGCTCAGTCGGGGATACGCAGTATTTT	CASSSVGDTQYF
TRBV5-4	-	TRBJ2-1	TRBD2	16	TGTGCCAGCAGCCCTCGGGGTAGCGGGTACTACAATGAGCAGTTCTTC	CASSPRGSGYYNEQFF
TRBV27	-	TRBJ2-3	TRBD1	17	TGTGCCAGCGGCTCCACCGCACAGGGGGCCGGCGCAGATACGCAGTATTTT	CASGSTAQGAGADTQYF
TRBV28	-	TRBJ2-7	TRBD2	15	TGTGCCAGCACCTTGGGACTAGCGGGAGAAAACGAGCAGTACTTC	CASTLGLAGENEQYF
TRBV4-2	once	TRBJ1-2	TRBD1	15	TGTGCCAGCAGCTTAGCCGGGACAGGGGTCTATGGCTACACCTTC	CASSLAGTGVYGYTF
TRBV6-5	once	TRBJ2-7	-	12	TGTGCCAGCAGTGATTACGGGTACGAGCAGTACTTC	CASSDYGYEQYF